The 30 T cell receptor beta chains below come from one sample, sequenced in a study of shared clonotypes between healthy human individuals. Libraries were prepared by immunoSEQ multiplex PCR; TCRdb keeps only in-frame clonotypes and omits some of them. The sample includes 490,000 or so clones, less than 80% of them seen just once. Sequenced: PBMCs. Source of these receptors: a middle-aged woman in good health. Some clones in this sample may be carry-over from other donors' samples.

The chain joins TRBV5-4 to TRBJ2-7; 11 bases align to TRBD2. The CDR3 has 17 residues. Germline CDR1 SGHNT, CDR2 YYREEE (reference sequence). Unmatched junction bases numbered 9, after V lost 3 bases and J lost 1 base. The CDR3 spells CASSSGWGLAESYEQYF. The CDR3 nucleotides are TGTGCCAGCAGCTCGGGCTGGGGACTAGCGGAGTCCTACGAGCAGTACTTC.

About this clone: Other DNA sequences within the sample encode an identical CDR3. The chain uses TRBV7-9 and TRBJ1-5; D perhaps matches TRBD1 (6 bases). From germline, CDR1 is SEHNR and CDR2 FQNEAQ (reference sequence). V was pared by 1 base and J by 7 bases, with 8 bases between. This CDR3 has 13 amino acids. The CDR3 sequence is CASSLDGGQPQHF. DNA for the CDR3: TGTGCCAGCAGCTTAGATGGGGGCCAGCCCCAGCATTTT.

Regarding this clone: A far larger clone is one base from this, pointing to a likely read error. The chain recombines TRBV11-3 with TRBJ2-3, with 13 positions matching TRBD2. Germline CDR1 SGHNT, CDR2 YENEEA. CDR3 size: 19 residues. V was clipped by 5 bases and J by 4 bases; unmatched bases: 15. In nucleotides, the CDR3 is TGTGCCAGCAGCGACAGAATGGGAGGACTAGCGGGAGTGGCAGATACGCAGTATTTT. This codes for CASSDRMGGLAGVADTQYF.

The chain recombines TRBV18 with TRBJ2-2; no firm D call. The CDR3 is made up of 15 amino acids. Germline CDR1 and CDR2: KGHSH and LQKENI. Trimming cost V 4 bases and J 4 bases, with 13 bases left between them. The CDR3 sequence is CASSLTILPTGELFF. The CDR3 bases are TGTGCCAGCTCACTTACGATCCTTCCCACCGGGGAGCTGTTTTTT.

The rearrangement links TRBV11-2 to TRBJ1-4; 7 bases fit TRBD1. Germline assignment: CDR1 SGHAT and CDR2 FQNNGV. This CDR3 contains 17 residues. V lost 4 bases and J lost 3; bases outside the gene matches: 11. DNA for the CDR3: TGTGCCAGCAGCTCACGGACATGGACAGGAGCTAATGAAAAACTGTTTTTT. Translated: CASSSRTWTGANEKLFF.

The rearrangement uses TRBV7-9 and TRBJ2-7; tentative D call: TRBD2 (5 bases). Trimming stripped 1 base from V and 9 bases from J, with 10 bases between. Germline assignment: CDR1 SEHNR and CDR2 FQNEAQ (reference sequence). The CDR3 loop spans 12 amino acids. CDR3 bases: TGTGCCAGCAGCTTAGGTGCTAGCCGGCAGTACTTC. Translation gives CASSLGASRQYF.

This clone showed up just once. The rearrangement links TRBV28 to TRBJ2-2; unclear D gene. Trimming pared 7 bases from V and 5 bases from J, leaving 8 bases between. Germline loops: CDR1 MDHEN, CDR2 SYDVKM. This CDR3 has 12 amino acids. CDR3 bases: TGTGCCAGCACCCGGGTAACCGGGGAGCTGTTTTTT. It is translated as CASTRVTGELFF.

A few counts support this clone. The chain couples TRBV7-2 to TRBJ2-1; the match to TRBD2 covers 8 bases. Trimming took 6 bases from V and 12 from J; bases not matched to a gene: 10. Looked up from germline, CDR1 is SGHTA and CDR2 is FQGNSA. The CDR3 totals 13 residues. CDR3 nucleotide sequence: TGTGCCAGCAGTCCTACTAGCGGAAGTTGGCAGTTCTTC. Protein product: CASSPTSGSWQFF.

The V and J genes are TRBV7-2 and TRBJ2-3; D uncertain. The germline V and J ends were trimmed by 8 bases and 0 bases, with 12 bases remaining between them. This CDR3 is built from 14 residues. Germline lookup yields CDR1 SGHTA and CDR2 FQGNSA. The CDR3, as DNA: TGTGCCAGCTTCCGAGACACTAGCACAGATACGCAGTATTTT. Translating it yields CASFRDTSTDTQYF.

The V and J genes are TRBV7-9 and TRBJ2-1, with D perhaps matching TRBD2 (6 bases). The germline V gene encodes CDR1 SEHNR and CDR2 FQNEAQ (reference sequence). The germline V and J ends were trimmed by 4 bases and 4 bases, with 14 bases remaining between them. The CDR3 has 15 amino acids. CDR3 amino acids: CASSSSVPGYNEQFF. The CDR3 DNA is TGTGCCAGCAGCTCTAGCGTACCTGGGTACAATGAGCAGTTCTTC.

Written as DNA, the CDR3 is TGTGCCAGCAGTGGGCCCGGACAGCTCTCCTACAATGAGCAGTTCTTC. Amino acids: CASSGPGQLSYNEQFF. This chain links TRBV25-1 with TRBJ2-1; tentatively, D is TRBD1 (6 bases). This CDR3 region has 16 residues. Germline loops: CDR1 MGHDK, CDR2 SYGVNS. Deletions cut 4 bases from V and 0 bases from J, with 13 bases between.

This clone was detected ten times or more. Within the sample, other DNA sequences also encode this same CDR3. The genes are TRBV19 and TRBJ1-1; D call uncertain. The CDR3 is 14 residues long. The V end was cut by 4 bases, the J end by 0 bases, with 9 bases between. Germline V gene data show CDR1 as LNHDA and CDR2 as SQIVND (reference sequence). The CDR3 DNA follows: TGTGCCAGTAGTAATCCGGGGATGAACACTGAAGCTTTCTTT. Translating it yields CASSNPGMNTEAFF.

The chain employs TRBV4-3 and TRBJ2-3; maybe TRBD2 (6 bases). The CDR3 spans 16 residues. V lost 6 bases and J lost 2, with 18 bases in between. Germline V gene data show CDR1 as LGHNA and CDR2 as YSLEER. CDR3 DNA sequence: TGCGCCAGCAGTTATCAGCCAGCGGGCCTCACAGATACGCAGTATTTT. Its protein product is CASSYQPAGLTDTQYF.

CDR3 sequence: CASSLTGAGYTF. CDR3 DNA: TGTGCCAGCAGTCTTACAGGGGCCGGCTACACCTTC. The chain couples TRBV6-1 to TRBJ1-2, with 7 bases aligning to TRBD1. The CDR3 covers 12 residues. Germline V CDR1 and CDR2: MNHNS, SASEGT. V lost 5 bases to trimming and J lost 8 bases; unmatched junction nucleotides: 5.

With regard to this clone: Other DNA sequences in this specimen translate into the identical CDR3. This CDR3 is CASSLRGANVLTF. The CDR3 DNA follows: TGTGCCAGCAGTTTACGTGGGGCCAACGTCCTGACTTTC. V gene TRBV27 combines with J gene TRBJ2-6; D gene uncertain. V lost 2 bases and J lost 3, with 2 bases in between. The CDR3 sequence is 13 residues long. CDR1 and CDR2 (germline): MNHEY, SMNVEV (reference sequence).

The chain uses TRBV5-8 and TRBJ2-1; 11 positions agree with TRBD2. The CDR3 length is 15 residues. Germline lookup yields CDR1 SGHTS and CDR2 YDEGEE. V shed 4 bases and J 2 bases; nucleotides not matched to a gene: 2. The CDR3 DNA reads TGTGCCAGCAGCGGGGGACTAGCGGCCTACAATGAGCAGTTCTTC. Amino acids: CASSGGLAAYNEQFF.

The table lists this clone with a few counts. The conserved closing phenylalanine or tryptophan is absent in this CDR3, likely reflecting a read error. Here the CDR3 reads CATAGGAGVGLNTQYS. CDR3 coding DNA: TGTGCCACCGCGGGCGGGGCGGGAGTGGGGCTCAATACGCAGTATTCT. The chain has TRBV15 and TRBJ2-3; 7 positions match TRBD2. The CDR3 sequence is 16 residues long. Germline CDR1 is LNHNV and CDR2 is YYDKDF (reference sequence). V shed 8 bases, J shed 7 bases, and the junction held 18 bases outside the gene matches.

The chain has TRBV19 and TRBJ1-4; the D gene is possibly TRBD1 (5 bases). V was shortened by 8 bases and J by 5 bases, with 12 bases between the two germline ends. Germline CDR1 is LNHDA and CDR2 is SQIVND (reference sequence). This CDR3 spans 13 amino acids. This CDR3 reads CASGTALNEKLFF. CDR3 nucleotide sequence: TGTGCCAGTGGGACCGCACTGAATGAAAAACTGTTTTTT.

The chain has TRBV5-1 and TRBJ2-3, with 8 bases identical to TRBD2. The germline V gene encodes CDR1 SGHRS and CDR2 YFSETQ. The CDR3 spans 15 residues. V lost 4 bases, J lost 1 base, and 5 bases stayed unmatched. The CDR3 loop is CASSLGLVGTDTQYF. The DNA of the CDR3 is TGCGCCAGCAGCCTGGGACTAGTCGGCACAGATACGCAGTATTTT.

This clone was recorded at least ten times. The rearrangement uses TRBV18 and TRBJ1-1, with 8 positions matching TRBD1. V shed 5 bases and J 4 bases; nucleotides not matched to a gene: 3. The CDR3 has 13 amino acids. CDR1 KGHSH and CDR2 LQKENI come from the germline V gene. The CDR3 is CASSADRATEAFF. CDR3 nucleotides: TGTGCCAGCTCAGCGGACAGGGCCACTGAAGCTTTCTTT.

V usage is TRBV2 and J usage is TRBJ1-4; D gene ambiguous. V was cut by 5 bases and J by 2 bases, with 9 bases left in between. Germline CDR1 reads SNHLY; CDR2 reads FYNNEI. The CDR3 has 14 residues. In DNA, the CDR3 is TGTGCCAGCAGTCGGAAGTGGACTAATGAAAAACTGTTTTTT. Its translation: CASSRKWTNEKLFF.

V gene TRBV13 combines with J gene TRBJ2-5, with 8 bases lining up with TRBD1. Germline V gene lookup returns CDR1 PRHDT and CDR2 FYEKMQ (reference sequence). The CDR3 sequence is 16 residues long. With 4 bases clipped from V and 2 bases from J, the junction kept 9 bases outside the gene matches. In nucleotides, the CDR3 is TGTGCCAGCAGCTCCCCCGGACAGGGTGGGCAAGAGACCCAGTACTTC. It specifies CASSSPGQGGQETQYF.

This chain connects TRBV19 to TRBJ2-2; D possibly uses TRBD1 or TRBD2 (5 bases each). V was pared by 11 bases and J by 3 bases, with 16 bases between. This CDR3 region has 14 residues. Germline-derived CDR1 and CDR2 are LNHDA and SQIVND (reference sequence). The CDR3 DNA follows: TGTGCCTCCGGGGCGGTTCGTTACACCGGGGAGCTGTTTTTT. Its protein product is CASGAVRYTGELFF.

The CDR3 spells CASSLTPPTESYEQYF. The CDR3 coding sequence is TGTGCCAGCAGCTTAACCCCCCCAACGGAGAGCTACGAGCAGTACTTC. This rearrangement joins TRBV7-3 to TRBJ2-7; D gene ambiguous. Germline lookup yields CDR1 SGHTA and CDR2 FQGTGA. Trimming stripped 0 bases from V and 3 bases from J, with 15 bases between. This CDR3 has 16 residues.

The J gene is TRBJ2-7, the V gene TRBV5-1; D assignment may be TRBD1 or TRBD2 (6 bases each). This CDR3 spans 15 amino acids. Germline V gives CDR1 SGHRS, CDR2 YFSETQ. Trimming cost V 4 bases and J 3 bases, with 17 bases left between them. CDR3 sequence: CASSPNGGDFYEQYF. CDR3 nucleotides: TGCGCCAGCAGCCCTAACGGGGGCGACTTCTACGAGCAGTACTTC.

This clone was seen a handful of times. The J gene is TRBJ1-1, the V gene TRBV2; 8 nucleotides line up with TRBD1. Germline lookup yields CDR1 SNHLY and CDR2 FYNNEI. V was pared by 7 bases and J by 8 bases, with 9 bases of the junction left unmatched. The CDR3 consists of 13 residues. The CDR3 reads CASTRPTGAEAFF. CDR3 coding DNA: TGTGCCAGCACACGACCGACAGGGGCCGAAGCTTTCTTT.

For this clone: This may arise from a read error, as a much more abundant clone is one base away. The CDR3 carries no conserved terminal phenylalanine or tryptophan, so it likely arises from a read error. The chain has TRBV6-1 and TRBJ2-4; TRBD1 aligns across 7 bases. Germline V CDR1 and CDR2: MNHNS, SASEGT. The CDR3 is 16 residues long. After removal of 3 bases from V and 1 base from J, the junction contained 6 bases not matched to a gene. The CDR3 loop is CASSEQGEGAKNIQYL. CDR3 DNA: TGTGCCAGCAGTGAGCAGGGGGAAGGGGCCAAAAACATTCAGTACTTA.

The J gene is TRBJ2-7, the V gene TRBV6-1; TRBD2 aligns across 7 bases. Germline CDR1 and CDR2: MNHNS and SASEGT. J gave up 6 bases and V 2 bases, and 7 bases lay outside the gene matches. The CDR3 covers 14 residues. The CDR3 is CASSELGLRGEQYF. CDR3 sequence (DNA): TGTGCCAGCAGTGAACTGGGACTAAGGGGCGAGCAGTACTTC.

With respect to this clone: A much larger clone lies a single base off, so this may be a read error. CDR3: CASSSLGGSTGELFF. DNA for the CDR3: TGTGCCAGCAGCTCCCTCGGGGGGAGCACCGGGGAGCTGTTTTTT. The rearrangement links TRBV11-2 to TRBJ2-2; TRBD2 agrees at 7 bases. The CDR3 totals 15 residues. V lost 4 bases, J lost 4 bases, and 6 bases stayed unmatched. The germline CDR1 and CDR2 sequences are SGHAT and FQNNGV.

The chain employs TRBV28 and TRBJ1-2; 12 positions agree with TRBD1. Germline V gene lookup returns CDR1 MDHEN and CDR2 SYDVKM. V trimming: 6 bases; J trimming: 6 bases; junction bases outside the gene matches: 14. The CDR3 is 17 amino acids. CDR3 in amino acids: CASSYLPTGTGGNGYTF. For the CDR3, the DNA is TGTGCCAGCAGCTACCTCCCCACCGGGACAGGGGGCAATGGCTACACCTTC.